Listed below are T cell receptor beta chains from one sample, sequenced in a study of cytotoxic CD8 clonotypes in ibrutinib-treated CLL. The method was immunoSEQ multiplex PCR; TCRdb's version includes in-frame clones alone and lacks a portion of them. The sample has about 43,000 clones; 55% to 80% are singletons. The source material was PBMCs, sampled after 12 months of ibrutinib treatment. The receptors stem from a human donor with chronic lymphocytic leukemia. CDR3s include the opening cysteine and the closing phenylalanine or tryptophan. D genes are given only for firm matches. Some rows mark clone size as missing; the rest say once, few, many or name a class of expanded clone.

>TRBJ1-4|TRBV6-6|-|-
TGTGCCAGCAGTTATCAGGGGATTCAGTTTTTT
CASSYQGIQFF
>TRBJ2-7|TRBV6-5|-|-
TGTGCCAGCAGAAAGAGGCTGGAGGGCTACGAGCAGTACTTC
CASRKRLEGYEQYF
>TRBJ1-2|TRBV7-9|few|-
TGTGCCAGCAGCCAAGGGGGTTCTACCTATGGCTACACCTTC
CASSQGGSTYGYTF
>TRBJ2-4|TRBV2|-|-
TGTGCCAGCAGGGGTCCATTTTTCTATAGCCACCTTCCTCTAGCCAAAAACATTCAGTACTTC
CASRGPFFYSHLPLAKNIQYF
>TRBJ1-2|TRBV9|-|-
TGTGCCAGCAGCGTGGTCACCGGCTATGGCTACACCTTC
CASSVVTGYGYTF
>TRBJ2-3|TRBV15|few|-
TGTGCCACCAGCAGGAGGCGGGTGACGGTAACGCAGTATTTT
CATSRRRVTVTQYF
>TRBJ2-3|TRBV2|-|-
TGTGCCAGCAGTGATCGGAGGGCCACAGATACGCAGTATTTT
CASSDRRATDTQYF
>TRBJ2-1|TRBV7-9|once|-
TGTGCCAGCAGCCCATCAACGTTGGGGGGCAATGAGCAGTTCTTC
CASSPSTLGGNEQFF
>TRBJ1-1|TRBV18|few|-
TGTGCCAGCTCACGCGTCAGGGAAATGAACACTGAAGCTTTCTTT
CASSRVREMNTEAFF
>TRBJ1-3|TRBV11-1|-|-
TGTGCCAGCAGCTTGAACTCTGGAAACACCATATATTTT
CASSLNSGNTIYF
>TRBJ1-5|TRBV2|-|-
TGTGCCAGCAGTCCCTCGCCCAATCAGCCCCAGCATTTT
CASSPSPNQPQHF
>TRBJ2-7|TRBV5-1|-|-
TGCGCCAGCAGCTTGTTACAGGGTGATTACGAGCAGTACTTC
CASSLLQGDYEQYF
>TRBJ2-7|TRBV6-1|medium-sized|TRBD1
TGTGCCAGCAGTGACCCCGGACAGGGCGCGGGCTACGAGCAGTACTTC
CASSDPGQGAGYEQYF
>TRBJ2-7|TRBV19|-|TRBD2
TGTGCCAGTAGTGGACGGGGGGGCCTATTTAACGAGCAGTACTTC
CASSGRGGLFNEQYF
>TRBJ1-2|TRBV20-1|-|-
TGCAGTGCTGCCTACGGGTATGGCTACACCTTC
CSAAYGYGYTF
>TRBJ2-7|TRBV12-5|-|-
TGTGCTAGTGGTGGCAGCCCCGGGACTTCAATCCCCTACGAGCAGTACTTC
CASGGSPGTSIPYEQYF
>TRBJ1-2|TRBV5-4|-|TRBD1
TGTGCCACCGGTGGGGGACAGAGAACCTATGGCTACACCTTC
CATGGGQRTYGYTF
>TRBJ2-2|TRBV6-5|few|-
TGTGCCAGCAGTTACCAGAGTTGGCACCGGGAGCTGTTTTTT
CASSYQSWHRELFF
>TRBJ1-3|TRBV7-9|few|-
TGTGCCAGCAGCTTAGGACAGGCTGGAAACACCATATATTTT
CASSLGQAGNTIYF
>TRBJ2-1|TRBV19|-|TRBD1
TGTGCCAGTAGTATTCCCGGGTGGGGGACAGGGAGCTCCTACAATGAGCAGTTCTTC
CASSIPGWGTGSSYNEQFF